This TCR beta chain was observed in a study of beta chain features in type 1 diabetes. cDNA synthesis used the whole RNA isolate, giving expressed TCRB sequences. Naive, central memory and regulatory T cell samples averaged approximately 3.5 million immunoSEQ reads each. TCRdb's copy holds only in-frame clones and misses some; the assay was immunoSEQ multiplex PCR. Among some 290,000 clones, approximately 24% were seen once, and the ten largest hold over 0.01%. Points from the study as a whole: All four CD4+ subsets from Type 1 diabetes patients carried moderately but significantly shorter TCRB CDR3s.

This clone showed up just a few times. Its antigen is currently unknown. Trimming left V 6 bases short and J 3 bases short, with 9 bases between. The CDR3 loop spans 12 amino acids. CDR1 ENHRY and CDR2 SYGVKD come from the germline V gene. The sequence derives from a woman in her 30s with type 1 diabetes. The genes are TRBV10-3 and TRBJ2-7, with D perhaps matching TRBD2 (5 bases). Sample: naive CD4+ T cells from blood. Here the CDR3 DNA reads TGTGCCATCAGCCGCGGACTCTACGAGCAGTACTTC. Its translation: CAISRGLYEQYF.